The 31 T cell receptor beta chains reported below all come from one sample, sequenced in a study of shared clonotypes between healthy human individuals. The assay was immunoSEQ multiplex PCR, and TCRdb's table has in-frame clones only and misses some. This sample has a few million clones, with 85% to 95% found just once. Sequencing used naive CD4+ T cells from PBMCs. Subset indicated: CD45RA+ positively selected. These receptors were taken from a young man in good health. Some clones in this sample may be carry-over from other donors' samples.

On this clone itself: This CDR3 is also generated by other DNA sequences in the sample. V and J are TRBV7-9 and TRBJ2-3; D perhaps matches TRBD1 (6 bases). The CDR3 extends over 14 amino acids. The V end was cut by 1 base, the J end by 2 bases, with 7 bases between. In germline, CDR1 is SEHNR, CDR2 FQNEAQ (reference sequence). This CDR3 reads CASSLGTDTDTQYF. CDR3 nucleotides: TGTGCCAGCAGCTTAGGGACAGACACAGATACGCAGTATTTT.

The V and J genes are TRBV4-1 and TRBJ1-5, with 7 bases lining up with TRBD1. The CDR3 covers 18 residues. The V gene's germline CDR1 is MGHRA and CDR2 YSYEKL. The J segment lost 4 bases and the V segment lost 0 bases, leaving 12 bases of the junction unmatched. In nucleotides, the CDR3 is TGCGCCAGCAGCCAAGATAAGTACGGGACAGTAGCAAATCAGCCCCAGCATTTT. Amino acids: CASSQDKYGTVANQPQHF.

The rearrangement links TRBV30 to TRBJ2-3; D may be TRBD1 (5 bases). V shed 2 bases and J shed 4 bases, with 16 bases lying between them. Germline CDR1 and CDR2: GTSNPN and SVGIG (reference sequence). The CDR3 contains 15 residues. Here the CDR3 DNA reads TGTGCCTGGAGTATGGGGCAGGGAAGCGCAGATACGCAGTATTTT. This encodes CAWSMGQGSADTQYF.

The rearrangement links TRBV5-1 to TRBJ1-1; D unclear. Trimming shortened V by 0 bases and J by 4 bases, and 13 bases separated the two germline ends. Germline CDR1 is SGHRS and CDR2 is YFSETQ. CDR3 length: 15 residues. The CDR3 here is CASSLVAAQGTEAFF. The CDR3 DNA is TGCGCCAGCAGCTTGGTTGCCGCCCAAGGCACTGAAGCTTTCTTT.

This clone appeared a single time. The sample holds other DNA sequences that translate to the same CDR3. V and J are TRBV5-1 and TRBJ2-3; maybe TRBD2 (6 bases). Germline lookup yields CDR1 SGHRS and CDR2 YFSETQ. The CDR3 contains 15 residues. The V end lost 0 bases, the J end lost 0 bases, and 8 bases lay between the germline ends. The CDR3 spells CASSLAGTSTDTQYF. For the CDR3, the DNA is TGCGCCAGCAGCTTGGCGGGGACTAGCACAGATACGCAGTATTTT.

J is TRBJ2-2 and V is TRBV18; D might be TRBD2 (6 bases). Trimming cost V 6 bases and J 4 bases, with 15 bases left between them. Germline V gene lookup returns CDR1 KGHSH and CDR2 LQKENI. There are 15 residues in the CDR3. The CDR3 nucleotides read TGTGCCAGCTCCGTGGGACTCTCCCTCACCGGGGAGCTGTTTTTT. It translates to CASSVGLSLTGELFF.

The chain recombines TRBV28 with TRBJ2-7, with D unclear. V lost 7 bases and J lost 0, with 16 bases in between. This CDR3 comprises 15 residues. Germline CDR1 MDHEN, CDR2 SYDVKM. The CDR3 nucleotides read TGTGCCAGCAAACTTGCACAGACACTCTCCTACGAGCAGTACTTC. Protein product: CASKLAQTLSYEQYF. Drawing the rest from reference TRBV28 and TRBJ2-7, the complete variable domain is DVKVTQSSRYLVKRTGEKVFLECVQDMDHENMFWYRQDPGLGLRLIYFSYDVKMKEKGDIPEGYSVSREKKERFSLILESASTNQTSMYLCASKLAQTLSYEQYFGPGTRLTVT.

The J gene is TRBJ2-7, the V gene TRBV28; TRBD1 aligns across 10 bases. The CDR3 totals 14 residues. The trim removed 6 bases at V and 6 bases at J, leaving 8 bases unmatched. Germline V gives CDR1 MDHEN, CDR2 SYDVKM. CDR3 residues: CASRWDRGAGEQYF. The DNA of the CDR3 is TGTGCCAGCAGATGGGACAGGGGAGCAGGCGAGCAGTACTTC.

The chain recombines TRBV18 with TRBJ2-1; 11 bases fit TRBD2. The CDR3 is made up of 15 amino acids. CDR1 is KGHSH, CDR2 LQKENI, per germline. The V and J ends lost 6 bases and 6 bases, in that order; junction bases with no gene match: 7. CDR3 region: CASSQTSGVGNEQFF. The CDR3, as DNA: TGTGCCAGCTCGCAGACTAGCGGGGTGGGCAATGAGCAGTTCTTC.

CDR3 residues: CASSDSRSGGGQPQHF. CDR3 nucleotides: TGTGCCAGCAGTGACTCGAGATCAGGAGGGGGCCAGCCCCAGCATTTT. The chain is built from TRBV6-4 and TRBJ1-5, with 7 bases matching TRBD1. The CDR3 has 16 amino acids. The trim removed 0 bases at V and 7 bases at J, leaving 9 bases unmatched. In germline, CDR1 is MRHNA, CDR2 SNTAGT.

This clone came up a few times. The CDR3 DNA reads as TGTGCCAGCAGCTTAACGGTAGCCTGGGGGGATGAGCAGTTCTTC. This gives the protein CASSLTVAWGDEQFF. The chain links TRBV7-3 to TRBJ2-1, with D possibly being TRBD2 (6 bases). The V gene's germline CDR1 is SGHTA and CDR2 FQGTGA. V dropped 0 bases and J dropped 8 bases, with 14 bases sitting between them. The CDR3 sequence is 15 residues long. Full variable domain (outside the CDR3, taken from reference TRBV7-3 and TRBJ2-1): GAGVSQTPSNKVTEKGKYVELRCDPISGHTALYWYRQSLGQGPEFLIYFQGTGAADDSGLPNDRFFAVRPEGSVSTLKIQRTERGDSAVYLCASSLTVAWGDEQFFGPGTRLTVL.

The gene calls are TRBV2 and TRBJ1-5; D might be TRBD1 (5 bases). Germline CDR1 and CDR2: SNHLY and FYNNEI. The CDR3 runs to 13 residues. V shed 8 bases and J shed 7 bases, with 15 bases lying between them. The CDR3 sequence is CASRRLGGQPQHF. CDR3 in DNA: TGTGCCAGCCGCCGCCTGGGGGGACAGCCCCAGCATTTT.

This clone has just a few counts. The genes are TRBV5-6 and TRBJ2-2; no reliable D call. The CDR3 is made up of 13 amino acids. CDR1 is SGHDT and CDR2 is YYEEEE in the germline V gene. V lost 3 bases to trimming and J lost 1 base, with 4 bases between them. For the CDR3, the DNA is TGTGCCAGCAGCTCCTGGAACACCGGGGAGCTGTTTTTT. Translated: CASSSWNTGELFF.

The chain is built from TRBV10-3 and TRBJ2-3, with 8 positions matching TRBD1. Germline values: CDR1 ENHRY, CDR2 SYGVKD. This CDR3 region has 12 residues. V lost 9 bases to trimming and J lost 5 bases; unmatched junction nucleotides: 4. This CDR3 is CAIGTGVDTQYF. DNA for the CDR3: TGTGCCATAGGGACAGGCGTAGATACGCAGTATTTT.

This chain links TRBV28 with TRBJ1-2, with D maybe TRBD1 (6 bases). Per germline, CDR1 MDHEN and CDR2 SYDVKM. Trimming removed 6 bases at V and 3 bases at J, with 20 bases between. The CDR3 is made up of 16 amino acids. The CDR3: CASSISPGAYYYGYTF. CDR3 bases: TGTGCCAGCAGCATCAGCCCAGGGGCCTATTACTATGGCTACACCTTC.

The chain recombines TRBV6-1 with TRBJ1-2, with D possibly TRBD1 on 6 matching bases. Germline V gene data show CDR1 as MNHNS and CDR2 as SASEGT. CDR3 size: 15 residues. V was cut by 0 bases and J by 3 bases, with 11 bases left in between. The CDR3 spells CASSEAITGHYGYTF. CDR3 DNA sequence: TGTGCCAGCAGTGAAGCCATTACAGGGCACTATGGCTACACCTTC.

The chain links TRBV27 to TRBJ1-2; weak D call: TRBD1 (5 bases). Trimming removed 6 bases at V and 8 bases at J, with 19 bases between. The germline gives CDR1 MNHEY, CDR2 SMNVEV (reference sequence). The CDR3 contains 14 residues. CDR3 amino acids: CASRFRGSQGGYTF. CDR3 bases: TGTGCCAGCAGATTTCGGGGGTCCCAGGGCGGCTACACCTTC.

This chain links TRBV6-1 with TRBJ1-5; 9 bases match TRBD1. Per the germline V gene, CDR1 is MNHNS and CDR2 is SASEGT. The length of the CDR3 is 14 residues. The junction had 4 bases not matched to a gene; V was cut back by 4 bases and J by 6 bases. CDR3 nucleotide sequence: TGTGCCAGCAGTGCGGGGACAGGGACTCAGCCCCAGCATTTT. Protein product: CASSAGTGTQPQHF.

With respect to this clone: The same CDR3 is also encoded by other DNA sequences in this sample. The chain employs TRBV5-1 and TRBJ1-2; D remains unclear. Between the trimmed V and J ends, which lost 0 bases and 2 bases, there was a span of 8 bases. The CDR3 loop spans 14 amino acids. Germline-derived CDR1 and CDR2 are SGHRS and YFSETQ. The CDR3 DNA reads as TGCGCCAGCAGCTTGGTTACAGCCAACTATGGCTACACCTTC. The encoded protein is CASSLVTANYGYTF.

The chain combines TRBV18 with TRBJ1-1, with 11 nucleotides matching TRBD1. There are 16 residues in the CDR3. V was clipped by 3 bases and J by 2 bases; unmatched bases: 5. The germline gives CDR1 KGHSH, CDR2 LQKENI. The CDR3 nucleotides read TGTGCCAGCTCACCGGGACAGGGGGGGATAAACACTGAAGCTTTCTTT. It encodes CASSPGQGGINTEAFF.

The chain uses TRBV5-4 and TRBJ1-3, with TRBD1 identical over 8 bases. The CDR3 consists of 15 residues. Germline CDR1 is SGHNT and CDR2 is YYREEE (reference sequence). The trim removed 0 bases at V and 5 bases at J, leaving 4 bases unmatched. As DNA, the CDR3 is TGTGCCAGCAGCTTGGACAGGGGGACTCGAAACACCATATATTTT. Amino acids: CASSLDRGTRNTIYF.

This sequence joins TRBV4-1 and TRBJ1-1, with D hard to call. The CDR3 loop spans 16 amino acids. Germline-derived CDR1 and CDR2 are MGHRA and YSYEKL. Trimming left V 0 bases short and J 6 bases short, with 17 bases between. The CDR3 loop reads CASSQEVEGLIPEAFF. In DNA form, the CDR3 reads TGCGCCAGCAGCCAAGAGGTCGAGGGTTTGATCCCTGAAGCTTTCTTT.

This clone was detected once. Other DNA variants within this sample encode the same CDR3. This chain connects TRBV7-9 to TRBJ2-7; D is ambiguous. Trimming pared 5 bases from V and 4 bases from J, leaving 12 bases between. CDR3 length: 13 amino acids. CDR1 is SEHNR, CDR2 FQNEAQ, per germline (reference sequence). CDR3 DNA: TGTGCCAGCAGCCTAGGGTCTGGGTACGAGCAGTACTTC. Translated: CASSLGSGYEQYF.

CDR3 residues: CASSATGGKVFLEQYF. As DNA, the CDR3 is TGTGCCAGCAGTGCCACAGGGGGCAAGGTGTTTCTCGAGCAGTACTTC. The gene calls are TRBV6-4 and TRBJ2-7, with 9 bases fitting TRBD1. J lost 6 bases, V lost 4 bases, and 13 bases had no gene match. The CDR3 runs 16 residues. Germline V gives CDR1 MRHNA, CDR2 SNTAGT.

The gene calls are TRBV7-7 and TRBJ2-7; D assignment may be TRBD1 or TRBD2 (6 bases each). The V gene lost 5 bases and the J gene lost 4 bases, with 24 bases spanning the gap. The CDR3 covers 17 residues. The germline V gene has CDR1 SSHAT and CDR2 FNYEAQ (reference sequence). CDR3: CASSRGRGDQGVYEQYF. The CDR3, as DNA: TGTGCCAGCAGCCGAGGAAGGGGGGACCAGGGCGTGTACGAGCAGTACTTC.

This sequence joins TRBV30 and TRBJ1-2, with 10 bases aligning to TRBD1. CDR1 is GTSNPN, CDR2 SVGIG, per germline (reference sequence). V was clipped by 0 bases and J by 2 bases; unmatched bases: 9. The CDR3 is 17 residues long. CDR3 sequence (DNA): TGTGCCTGGAGTGTCCGGGACAGGGGTGCCCCCAACTATGGCTACACCTTC. Its translation is CAWSVRDRGAPNYGYTF.

This clone came up once. The chain carries TRBV7-2 and TRBJ1-2; tentatively, D is TRBD1 (6 bases). This CDR3 contains 13 residues. Germline loops: CDR1 SGHTA, CDR2 FQGNSA. The V end was cut by 5 bases, the J end by 6 bases, with 13 bases between. The CDR3 sequence: CASSVNRDNGYTF. CDR3 in DNA: TGTGCCAGCAGCGTTAACAGGGACAATGGCTACACCTTC.

This sequence joins TRBV27 and TRBJ2-7; TRBD2 is a possible D gene (6 bases). The CDR3 contains 13 residues. Trimming cost V 6 bases and J 6 bases, with 15 bases left between them. From germline, CDR1 is MNHEY and CDR2 SMNVEV (reference sequence). CDR3: CASSRIPGSEQYF. CDR3 in DNA: TGTGCCAGCAGCCGAATCCCCGGGAGCGAGCAGTACTTC.

V is TRBV4-2 and J is TRBJ2-7; tentative D call: TRBD2 (7 bases). Germline V CDR1 and CDR2: LGHNA, YNFKEQ. V lost 3 bases and J 3 bases, leaving 15 bases between the germline ends. The CDR3 extends over 15 amino acids. The DNA of the CDR3 is TGTGCCAGCAGCCACCGGTCGGGGGGCGACTACGAGCAGTACTTC. It codes for CASSHRSGGDYEQYF.

V and J are TRBV10-3 and TRBJ2-1, with 7 bases matching TRBD1. The germline V gene has CDR1 ENHRY and CDR2 SYGVKD. CDR3 length equals 16 residues. Unmatched junction bases numbered 8, after V lost 4 bases and J lost 2 bases. The CDR3 loop is CAISGDTGVTYNEQFF. The CDR3 DNA sequence: TGTGCCATCAGTGGCGATACAGGGGTGACCTACAATGAGCAGTTCTTC.

The CDR3 reads CASSLVPPLSAVRQETQYF. CDR3 bases: TGTGCCAGCAGCTTAGTTCCGCCTCTAAGCGCCGTCAGACAAGAGACCCAGTACTTC. The V gene is TRBV7-2, the J gene TRBJ2-5; D gene ambiguous. The CDR3 is 19 residues long. Germline CDR1 SGHTA, CDR2 FQGNSA. Trimming removed 1 base from V and 2 bases from J, with 23 bases in between.